This T cell receptor beta chain was obtained from a study of molecular identifiers for immune sequencing clone quantification. Study information: In replicates, the authors split RNA from approximately 20,000 or 98,000 naive CD8 cells five ways and sequenced four.

Input for naive CD8 libraries was roughly 19,000 to 1,000,000 sorted cells; the RNA fraction used was 10%, 30% or 50%. The CDR3 totals 13 residues. Germline V gene sequence: CDR1 MNHNS, CDR2 SASEGT. General study findings and limits: Highly expanded clone sizes could be underestimated through barcode sharing by identical TCR molecules.

This clonotype was counted ten times or more. Its antigen is unknown. The junction and the germline gene differ at one end; a read error may be behind it. Both previously described methods and listed TCR primers were employed to make bulk TCR libraries. TCRdb re-derived calls from the PCR reads in MiXCR, one entry per CDR3 protein. The sample has more than 300,000 distinct CDR3 sequences, about a fifth seen once. This chain links TRBV6-1 with TRBJ2-7, with no clear D. The sequence derives from a human donor in good health. Some libraries in this study had Jurkat cell RNA spiked in. Source material: naive CD8+ T cells from blood, with Jurkat cell RNA spiked in. Subset specified: FACS-sorted CD8+CD4-CCR7+CD45RA+ naive T cells. In nucleotides, the CDR3 is TGTGCCAGCAGTGAAGTGAGCTCCTCCGAGCAGTACTTC. The encoded protein is CASSEVSSSEQYF.